The 30 T cell receptor beta chains listed next were all sequenced from one sample in a study of blood T cell repertoires in COVID-19. Only in-frame clones appear in the TCRdb table, and some are missing; sequencing was by immunoSEQ multiplex PCR. This table has around 320,000 clones, roughly nine tenths appearing once. The sequencing input was peripheral blood. The receptors shown here come from a man aged 18 to 30 with active or convalescent COVID-19.

V gene TRBV10-2 combines with J gene TRBJ2-4, with D uncertain. The CDR3 sequence is 15 residues long. V lost 6 bases and J 5 bases, leaving 17 bases between the germline ends. The V gene's germline CDR1 is WSHSY and CDR2 SAAADI. The CDR3 loop is CASRGTWLTENIQYF. The CDR3 region has the DNA TGCGCCAGCAGGGGTACCTGGTTAACAGAAAACATTCAGTACTTC.

This clone was seen more than once but under ten times. The J gene is TRBJ1-2, the V gene TRBV19; D is possibly TRBD1 (6 bases). The CDR3 extends over 15 amino acids. The germline CDR1 and CDR2 sequences are LNHDA and SQIVND (reference sequence). V dropped 5 bases and J dropped 8 bases, with 21 bases sitting between them. The CDR3 nucleotides read TGTGCCAGTAGTTCGATTCCAGGGGCCCTCTTAGGCTACACCTTC. This sequence encodes CASSSIPGALLGYTF.

This clone was recorded a few times. The rearrangement links TRBV5-1 to TRBJ1-2, with D tentatively TRBD1 (5 bases). Germline CDR1 and CDR2: SGHRS and YFSETQ. The V and J ends lost 0 bases and 3 bases respectively, with 9 bases between them. CDR3 length: 14 residues. This chain's CDR3 is CASSLVARDYGYTF. The CDR3 DNA reads as TGCGCCAGCAGCTTGGTCGCCAGGGACTATGGCTACACCTTC.

This chain connects TRBV7-9 to TRBJ2-1; D perhaps matches TRBD1 (5 bases). CDR1 and CDR2 (germline): SEHNR, FQNEAQ (reference sequence). The CDR3 length is 11 residues. The ends were cut back, 5 bases at V and 7 bases at J, with 6 bases in the middle. The CDR3 here is CASSPGNEQFF. The CDR3 DNA reads TGTGCCAGCAGCCCAGGGAATGAGCAGTTCTTC.

The chain employs TRBV2 and TRBJ1-5; 7 positions agree with TRBD1. This CDR3 has 13 amino acids. CDR1 and CDR2 from the germline V gene are SNHLY and FYNNEI. The V gene end was trimmed by 8 bases and the J gene end by 6 bases; junction bases not matched to a gene: 7. The CDR3: CASADRASQPQHF. The CDR3 region has the DNA TGTGCCAGCGCTGACAGGGCTAGTCAGCCCCAGCATTTT.

The chain combines TRBV27 with TRBJ2-3, with TRBD2 matching over 8 bases. CDR1 and CDR2 from the germline V gene are MNHEY and SMNVEV (reference sequence). Germline trimming cut 2 bases from V and 4 bases from J; bases unmatched to any gene: 20. CDR3 length equals 20 residues. This CDR3 reads CASSLDPGLLAEPKADTQYF. CDR3 coding DNA: TGTGCCAGCAGTTTAGATCCAGGGCTACTAGCGGAACCGAAGGCAGATACGCAGTATTTT.

V is TRBV6-2 or TRBV6-3 and J is TRBJ1-2, with 7 positions matching TRBD1. The length of the CDR3 is 14 residues. Germline V gene data show CDR1 as MNHEY and CDR2 as SVGEGT. The J segment lost 7 bases and the V segment lost 0 bases, leaving 5 bases of the junction unmatched. In DNA, the CDR3 is TGTGCCAGCAGTTACTCGAAAGGGGGCGGTGGCTACACCTTC. It codes for CASSYSKGGGGYTF.

This clone appeared a single time. The genes are TRBV6-5 and TRBJ1-1; maybe TRBD1 (6 bases). V was clipped by 0 bases and J by 1 base, with 12 bases between them. The length of the CDR3 is 16 residues. Germline loops: CDR1 MNHEY, CDR2 SVGAGI. The CDR3 DNA follows: TGTGCCAGCAGTTACTCGCTCGGACAGTCGAACACTGAAGCTTTCTTT. This gives the protein CASSYSLGQSNTEAFF.

V gene TRBV7-8 combines with J gene TRBJ1-3; possible D gene TRBD1, 6 bases. The CDR3 runs to 14 residues. Germline V gene sequence: CDR1 SGHVS, CDR2 FQNEAQ. V gave up 1 base and J gave up 7 bases, with 11 bases separating them. The CDR3 is CASSLVTGSNTIYF. CDR3 bases: TGTGCCAGCAGCTTAGTAACAGGGTCTAACACCATATATTTT.

The V and J genes are TRBV2 and TRBJ2-1, with D perhaps TRBD2 (7 bases). Germline V lookup: CDR1 SNHLY, CDR2 FYNNEI. CDR3 length: 12 amino acids. V was cut by 8 bases and J by 5 bases, with 10 bases left in between. The CDR3 region is CASGRDNNEQFF. The CDR3 bases are TGTGCCAGCGGGAGGGACAACAATGAGCAGTTCTTC.

This chain uses TRBV7-2 with TRBJ1-4; D unclear. Trimming cost V 1 base and J 4 bases, with 7 bases left between them. The length of the CDR3 is 14 residues. Germline lookup yields CDR1 SGHTA and CDR2 FQGNSA. The CDR3 coding sequence is TGTGCCAGCAGCTTAGTACACCTTAATGAAAAACTGTTTTTT. This gives the protein CASSLVHLNEKLFF. Full variable domain (outside the CDR3, taken from reference TRBV7-2 and TRBJ1-4): GAGVSQSPSNKVTEKGKDVELRCDPISGHTALYWYRQSLGQGLEFLIYFQGNSAPDKSGLPSDRFSAERTGGSVSTLTIQRTQQEDSAVYLCASSLVHLNEKLFFGSGTQLSVL.

As for this clone: Other DNA variants within this sample encode the same CDR3. The J gene is TRBJ1-5, the V gene TRBV28; D remains ambiguous. V lost 3 bases and J lost 2, with 5 bases in between. The germline V gene has CDR1 MDHEN and CDR2 SYDVKM. This CDR3 region has 13 residues. The CDR3 DNA is TGTGCCAGCAGTTTTCAGGGCAATCAGCCCCAGCATTTT. Translated, it gives CASSFQGNQPQHF.

This clone appeared a single time. The chain recombines TRBV18 with TRBJ1-2, with TRBD1 matching over 7 bases. Losses at the gene ends were 4 bases for V and 6 bases for J; bases not matched to a gene: 2. Per the germline V gene, CDR1 is KGHSH and CDR2 is LQKENI. The CDR3 extends over 12 amino acids. The CDR3 sequence is CASSRQGHGYTF. CDR3 nucleotides: TGTGCCAGCTCACGACAGGGCCATGGCTACACCTTC.

The chain links TRBV15 to TRBJ2-5; D uncertain. V was shortened by 3 bases and J by 3 bases, with 8 bases between the two germline ends. The length of the CDR3 is 13 residues. The V gene's germline CDR1 is LNHNV and CDR2 YYDKDF (reference sequence). The CDR3 here is CATSRRQKETQYF. In nucleotides, the CDR3 is TGTGCCACCAGCAGGAGGCAAAAAGAGACCCAGTACTTC.

The chain couples TRBV7-2 to TRBJ2-6; D is perhaps TRBD1 (6 bases). The CDR3 has 14 residues. V was shortened by 4 bases and J by 4 bases, with 8 bases between the two germline ends. Germline V gene sequence: CDR1 SGHTA, CDR2 FQGNSA. CDR3 sequence reads: CASSWGRGANVLTF. The CDR3 DNA reads TGTGCCAGCAGCTGGGGGCGCGGGGCCAACGTCCTGACTTTC.

This clone has just one count. The chain employs TRBV5-6 and TRBJ2-7, with 10 nucleotides matching TRBD1. V trimming: 0 bases; J trimming: 2 bases; junction bases outside the gene matches: 11. CDR1 is SGHDT and CDR2 is YYEEEE in the germline V gene. The CDR3 is made up of 18 amino acids. The CDR3 loop is CASSLGGQGLPFTYEQYF. CDR3 sequence (DNA): TGTGCCAGCAGCTTGGGGGGACAGGGGCTTCCCTTTACCTACGAGCAGTACTTC.

Comments on this clone: The same CDR3 is also encoded by other DNA sequences in this sample. The chain uses TRBV29-1 and TRBJ1-5, with TRBD1 identical over 8 bases. Germline V lookup: CDR1 SQVTM, CDR2 ANQGSEA. There are 14 residues in the CDR3. The V gene end was trimmed by 6 bases and the J gene end by 0 bases; junction bases not matched to a gene: 4. DNA of the CDR3: TGCAGCGTAGGGACAGGCGGTAGCAATCAGCCCCAGCATTTT. The encoded protein is CSVGTGGSNQPQHF.

V usage is TRBV6-5 and J usage is TRBJ1-1; the D gene is possibly TRBD1 (6 bases). V dropped 5 bases and J dropped 1 base, with 14 bases sitting between them. The CDR3 spans 15 residues. Germline loops: CDR1 MNHEY, CDR2 SVGAGI. CDR3 amino acids: CASSTRTARNTEAFF. DNA for the CDR3: TGTGCCAGCAGTACACGGACAGCTAGGAACACTGAAGCTTTCTTT.

The chain links TRBV7-3 to TRBJ2-6; D is unclear. Looked up from germline, CDR1 is SGHTA and CDR2 is FQGTGA. CDR3 length: 20 amino acids. Trimming took off 2 bases at V and 0 bases at J, with 20 bases between the two ends. CDR3 nucleotides: TGTGCCAGCAGCTTATCGTCGCGACACCGTGAATCCTCTGGGGCCAACGTCCTGACTTTC. This translates into CASSLSSRHRESSGANVLTF.

V gene TRBV5-1 combines with J gene TRBJ2-5; D remains ambiguous. The V end lost 1 base, the J end lost 3 bases, and 13 bases lay between the germline ends. This CDR3 has 15 residues. Germline loops: CDR1 SGHRS, CDR2 YFSETQ. This CDR3 reads CASSLYGSEEETQYF. CDR3 DNA: TGCGCCAGCAGCTTGTACGGGTCAGAGGAAGAGACCCAGTACTTC.

Comment on this clone: The same CDR3 can be traced to other DNA sequences in this sample. The chain is built from TRBV6-5 and TRBJ1-5, with 9 positions matching TRBD1. Germline V gives CDR1 MNHEY, CDR2 SVGAGI. Germline trimming cut 6 bases from V and 5 bases from J; bases unmatched to any gene: 5. CDR3 length: 14 residues. The DNA of the CDR3 is TGTGCCAGCAGCCTGGACAGGGGTTATCAGCCCCAGCATTTT. Its protein is CASSLDRGYQPQHF.

The chain recombines TRBV4-2 with TRBJ2-6, with 7 bases that match TRBD1. This CDR3 is built from 17 residues. Germline assignment: CDR1 LGHNA and CDR2 YNFKEQ. The J segment lost 1 base and the V segment lost 2 bases, leaving 5 bases of the junction unmatched. The chain's CDR3 is CASSQRQGTSGANVLTF. CDR3 bases: TGTGCCAGCAGCCAAAGACAGGGTACGTCTGGGGCCAACGTCCTGACTTTC.

The chain links TRBV4-1 to TRBJ2-5, with D perhaps TRBD1 (8 bases). The V gene's germline CDR1 is MGHRA and CDR2 YSYEKL. Trimming removed 5 bases from V and 4 bases from J, with 17 bases in between. CDR3 length: 15 residues. The CDR3 nucleotides read TGCGCCAGCAGCGATCAGACAGGGGAGGGAGAGACCCAGTACTTC. This translates into CASSDQTGEGETQYF.

This chain links TRBV7-9 with TRBJ1-2; D is uncertain. Germline CDR1 is SEHNR and CDR2 is FQNEAQ (reference sequence). The CDR3 is made up of 13 amino acids. The V gene lost 6 bases and the J gene lost 8 bases, with 16 bases spanning the gap. This CDR3 is CASRRVAEGGYTF. The CDR3 DNA reads TGTGCCAGCAGGCGGGTCGCCGAAGGAGGCTACACCTTC.

The V call is TRBV7-9, the J call TRBJ1-2; 7 bases agree with TRBD1. J lost 2 bases, V lost 5 bases, and 5 bases had no gene match. In germline, CDR1 is SEHNR, CDR2 FQNEAQ (reference sequence). This CDR3 is 14 amino acids long. The CDR3 here is CASSQPGQNYGYTF. The CDR3 nucleotides are TGTGCCAGCAGCCAGCCGGGACAGAACTATGGCTACACCTTC.

This clone was recorded once. The rearrangement links TRBV4-1 to TRBJ2-4; 9 positions agree with TRBD1. Germline-derived CDR1 and CDR2 are MGHRA and YSYEKL. The CDR3 runs 18 residues. J was trimmed by 0 bases and V by 0 bases; bases with no gene match: 6. CDR3 DNA: TGCGCCAGCAGCCAAGACGGGACAGGGTTCCTAGCCAAAAACATTCAGTACTTC. Translated, it gives CASSQDGTGFLAKNIQYF.

The rearrangement joins TRBV24-1 to TRBJ2-7; 8 bases map to TRBD2. Per the germline V gene, CDR1 is KGHDR and CDR2 is SFDVKD. The CDR3 totals 14 residues. With V trimmed by 2 bases and J by 3 bases, 2 bases remained unmatched. The CDR3 nucleotides read TGTGCCACCAGTGATTCCGGGACTAGCTACGAGCAGTACTTC. Translating gives CATSDSGTSYEQYF.

This sequence joins TRBV5-1 and TRBJ2-1, with TRBD1 matching over 11 bases. CDR1 is SGHRS, CDR2 YFSETQ, per germline. V was pared by 5 bases and J by 8 bases, with 12 bases of the junction left unmatched. There are 16 residues in the CDR3. The CDR3 loop reads CASRRTGGSFSDEQFF. CDR3 DNA: TGCGCCAGCAGAAGGACAGGGGGCAGTTTTAGCGATGAGCAGTTCTTC.

The chain couples TRBV5-6 to TRBJ2-7; perhaps TRBD2 as D (5 bases). The V and J ends lost 7 bases and 2 bases respectively, with 10 bases between them. In germline, CDR1 is SGHDT, CDR2 YYEEEE. The CDR3 runs 12 residues. The CDR3 region is CASRWGAYEQYF. CDR3 nucleotides: TGTGCCAGCCGTTGGGGAGCCTACGAGCAGTACTTC.

This chain joins TRBV27 and TRBJ2-7, with a tentative D call TRBD1 (5 bases). The CDR3 loop spans 15 amino acids. The germline V gene encodes CDR1 MNHEY and CDR2 SMNVEV (reference sequence). V lost 0 bases, J lost 1 base, and 10 bases lay in between. The CDR3 DNA reads as TGTGCCAGCAGTTTATCGGGGCCGTGGTCCTACGAGCAGTACTTC. Its translation is CASSLSGPWSYEQYF.